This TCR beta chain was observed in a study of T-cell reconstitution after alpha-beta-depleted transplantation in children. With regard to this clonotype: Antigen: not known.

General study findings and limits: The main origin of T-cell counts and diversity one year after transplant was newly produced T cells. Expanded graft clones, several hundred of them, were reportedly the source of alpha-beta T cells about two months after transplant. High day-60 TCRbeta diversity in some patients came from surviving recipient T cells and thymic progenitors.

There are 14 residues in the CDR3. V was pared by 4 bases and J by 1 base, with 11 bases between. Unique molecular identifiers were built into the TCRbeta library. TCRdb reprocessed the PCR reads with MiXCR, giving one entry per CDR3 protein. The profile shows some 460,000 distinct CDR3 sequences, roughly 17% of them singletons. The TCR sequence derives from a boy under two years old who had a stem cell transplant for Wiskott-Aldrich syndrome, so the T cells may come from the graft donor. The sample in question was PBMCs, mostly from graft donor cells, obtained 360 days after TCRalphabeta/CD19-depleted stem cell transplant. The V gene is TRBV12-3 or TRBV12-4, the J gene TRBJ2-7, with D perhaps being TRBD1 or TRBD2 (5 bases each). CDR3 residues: CASSSRDGSYEQYF. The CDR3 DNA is TGTGCCAGCAGTTCCCGGGACGGTTCCTACGAGCAGTACTTC.